This T cell receptor (beta chain) was sequenced during a study of blood T cell repertoires in COVID-19. The overall study: Samples of COVID-19 (acute and convalescent) were obtained from the United States, Italy and Spain. Sources were T cells, B-cell-depleted T cells, or PBMCs; the material itself was cDNA or gDNA.

CDR1 SGDLS and CDR2 YYNGEE come from the germline V gene. Germline trimming cut 3 bases from V and 4 bases from J; bases unmatched to any gene: 8. The CDR3 is 16 residues long. Authors' processing steps: Estimation of nucleated cell counts was performed using reference gene primer amplification. Profiling relied on immunoSEQ multiplex PCR, and the TCRdb table lists in-frame clones only, not all of them. From that table come the V and J calls and clone size; the DNA was used to work out D and trimming. The sample has 9,500 to 13,000 clones, 80% to 90% seen once. The chain recombines TRBV9 with TRBJ2-1, with TRBD2 matching over 9 bases. The receptor comes from a human donor in a cohort sampled during active COVID-19. The sequenced sample consisted of peripheral blood. The CDR3 DNA sequence: TGTGCCAGCAGCGATATTAGCGGGGGACCTTACAATGAGCAGTTCTTC. It translates to CASSDISGGPYNEQFF. Full variable domain (missing parts from reference TRBV9 and TRBJ2-1): DSGVTQTPKHLITATGQRVTLRCSPRSGDLSVYWYQQSLDQGLQFLIQYYNGEERAKGNILERFSAQQFPDLHSELNLSSLELGDSALYFCASSDISGGPYNEQFFGPGTRLTVL.